The present TCR beta chain was sequenced within a study of cytomegalovirus exposure and HLA in healthy donors. A multiplex PCR was run with 60 Vbeta primers and 13 Jbeta primers. Measured with immunoSEQ multiplex PCR; TCRdb has only the in-frame clones, and not every one. The sample has about 260,000 clones, about four fifths seen once; the top ten hold approximately 2%. This receptor was obtained from a woman in her forties in good health and CMV-seropositive. Sequences were obtained from PBMCs.

The CDR3 region is CASSVAPGQDNEQFF. The CDR3 DNA reads TGTGCCAGCAGCGTAGCTCCCGGACAGGACAATGAGCAGTTCTTC. V gene TRBV9 combines with J gene TRBJ2-1; 7 positions agree with TRBD1. J gave up 5 bases and V 0 bases, and 5 bases lay outside the gene matches. This CDR3 region has 15 residues. Germline V gene sequence: CDR1 SGDLS, CDR2 YYNGEE.